The sequence of this T cell receptor beta chain was determined in a study of T cells in women clearing cervical HPV infection. Across the whole study: Only a few women had HLA typing results available. Points from the study as a whole: TRBV6-7 abundance was lower in cases than controls (0.11% versus 0.16%).

TCRdb's copy holds only in-frame clones and misses some; the assay was immunoSEQ multiplex PCR. The specimen's table records 15,000 to 20,000 clones. A note on this clone: Its antigen is not identified. The read terminates 3 residues ahead of where the CDR3 ends, so the germline J gene completes it.

Germline V lookup: CDR1 DFQATT, CDR2 SNEGSKA (reference sequence). V was clipped by 0 bases and J by 4 bases, with 15 bases between them. This CDR3 contains 15 residues. The TCR was taken from a woman aged 18 to 69 with a cervical HPV16 infection that either progressed to CIN3+ or cleared (not recorded which). The sequencing input was blood buffy coat. The rearrangement links TRBV20-1 to TRBJ2-5, with no clear D. The part of the CDR3 DNA that was read is TGCAGTGCTAGAGATCAGAGGCAGCGTGGAGAGACC. It yields the protein CSARDQRQRGET. The entire CDR3 sequence reads CSARDQRQRGETQYF.